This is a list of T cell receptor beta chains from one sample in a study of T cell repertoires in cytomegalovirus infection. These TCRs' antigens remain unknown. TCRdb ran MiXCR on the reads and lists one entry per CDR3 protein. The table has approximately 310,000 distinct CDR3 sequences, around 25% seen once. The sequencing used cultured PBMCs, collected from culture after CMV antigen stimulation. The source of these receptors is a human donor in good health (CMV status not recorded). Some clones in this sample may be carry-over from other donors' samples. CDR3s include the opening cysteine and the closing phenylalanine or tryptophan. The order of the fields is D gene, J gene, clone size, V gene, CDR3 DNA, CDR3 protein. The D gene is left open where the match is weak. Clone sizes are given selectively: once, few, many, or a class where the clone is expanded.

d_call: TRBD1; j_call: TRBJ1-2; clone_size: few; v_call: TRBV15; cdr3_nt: TGTGCCACCAGCAGAGAACAGGGGGCCCAACGGTACTATGGCTACACCTTC; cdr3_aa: CATSREQGAQRYYGYTF
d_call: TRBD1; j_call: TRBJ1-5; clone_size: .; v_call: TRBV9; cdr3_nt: TGTGCCAGCAGCTCAGGGGGACAGGGGTTTGGGCAGCCCCAGCATTTT; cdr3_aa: CASSSGGQGFGQPQHF
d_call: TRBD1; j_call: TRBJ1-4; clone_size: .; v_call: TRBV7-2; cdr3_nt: TGTGCCAGCAGCGTCGACAGGGGGTATGAAAAACTGTTTTTT; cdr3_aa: CASSVDRGYEKLFF
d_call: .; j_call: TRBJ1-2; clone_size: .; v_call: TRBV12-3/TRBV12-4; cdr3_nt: TGTGCCAGCCTTCCCGGTTTTGTAGGTGGCTACACCTTC; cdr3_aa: CASLPGFVGGYTF
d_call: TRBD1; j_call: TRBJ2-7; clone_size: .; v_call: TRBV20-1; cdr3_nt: TGCAGTGCTGAGACAGGGAACCCCTCCTACGAGCAGTACTTC; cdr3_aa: CSAETGNPSYEQYF
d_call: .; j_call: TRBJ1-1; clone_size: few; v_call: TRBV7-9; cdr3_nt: TGTGCCAGCAGCCCTGTCTCGGAGCCCCACACTGAAGCTTTCTTT; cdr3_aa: CASSPVSEPHTEAFF
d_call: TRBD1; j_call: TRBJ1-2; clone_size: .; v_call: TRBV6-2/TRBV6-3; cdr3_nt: TGTGCCAGCAGTTACTCGAGCGTTGGACAGGGGCCCGTCTATGGCTACACCTTC; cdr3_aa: CASSYSSVGQGPVYGYTF
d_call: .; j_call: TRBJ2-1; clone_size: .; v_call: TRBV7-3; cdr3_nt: TGTGCCAGCAGCCCCTCGAAGCGGATCTCCTACAATGAGCAGTTCTTC; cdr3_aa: CASSPSKRISYNEQFF
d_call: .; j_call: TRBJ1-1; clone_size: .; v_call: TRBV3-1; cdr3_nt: TGTGCCAGCAGCCCGCAGGCGGGGTACGCTGAAGCTTTCTTT; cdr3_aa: CASSPQAGYAEAFF
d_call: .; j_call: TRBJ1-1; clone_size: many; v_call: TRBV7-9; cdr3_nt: TGTGCCAGCAGTAGGAATCCGAACACTGAAGCTTTCTTT; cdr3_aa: CASSRNPNTEAFF
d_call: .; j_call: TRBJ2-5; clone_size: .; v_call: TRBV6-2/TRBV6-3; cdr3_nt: TGTGCCAGCAGCGCAGGACGCCTGATTGGAGGGGAGGAGACCCAGTACTTC; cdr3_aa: CASSAGRLIGGEETQYF
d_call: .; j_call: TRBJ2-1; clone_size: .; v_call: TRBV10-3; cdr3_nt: TGTGCCATAGCCCATAGCGGATCAAAGGATGAGCAGTTCTTC; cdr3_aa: CAIAHSGSKDEQFF
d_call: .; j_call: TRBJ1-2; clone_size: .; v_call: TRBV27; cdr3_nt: TGTGCCAGCAGTTTACTAGGAGTAAGAGCCTCTAACTATGGCTACACCTTC; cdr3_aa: CASSLLGVRASNYGYTF
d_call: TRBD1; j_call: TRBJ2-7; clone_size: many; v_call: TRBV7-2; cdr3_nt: TGTGCCAGCAGCACGACAGGGGGGGATGCCTACGAGCAGTACTTC; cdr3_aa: CASSTTGGDAYEQYF
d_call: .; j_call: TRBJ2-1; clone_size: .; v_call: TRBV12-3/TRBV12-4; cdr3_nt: TGTGCCAGCAGTTTAGGAGGGGTCGATGAGCAGTTCTTC; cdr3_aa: CASSLGGVDEQFF
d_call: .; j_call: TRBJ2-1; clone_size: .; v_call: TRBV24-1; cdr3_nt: TGTGCCACCAGTGATGAAGCTTGGGGATACAGCTCCTACAATGAGCAGTTCTTC; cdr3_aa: CATSDEAWGYSSYNEQFF
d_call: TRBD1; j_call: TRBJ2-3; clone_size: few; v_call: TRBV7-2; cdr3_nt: TGTGCCAGCAGCTTCGGACAGGGGGCTGTTACGCAGTATTTT; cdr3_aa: CASSFGQGAVTQYF
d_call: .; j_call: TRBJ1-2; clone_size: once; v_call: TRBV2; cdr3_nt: TGTGCCAGCAGTGCCCGCTATGGCTACACCTTC; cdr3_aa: CASSARYGYTF
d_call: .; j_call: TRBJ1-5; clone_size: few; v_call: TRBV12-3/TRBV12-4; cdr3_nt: TGTGCCAGCAGTGGGCAAATACGGCCCCAGCATTTT; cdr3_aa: CASSGQIRPQHF
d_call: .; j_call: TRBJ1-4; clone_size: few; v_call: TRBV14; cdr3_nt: TGTGCCAGCAGCCAAGACTTGATTGGGGGCGGGAGCAGTGAAAAACTGTTTTTT; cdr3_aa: CASSQDLIGGGSSEKLFF
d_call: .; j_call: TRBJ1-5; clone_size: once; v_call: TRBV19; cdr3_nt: TGTGCCAGTAGTATAGATCAGGGTAGCCAGCCCCAGCATTTT; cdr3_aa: CASSIDQGSQPQHF
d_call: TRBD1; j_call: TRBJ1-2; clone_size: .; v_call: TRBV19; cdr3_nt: TGTGCCAGTAGTATGGACAGGGGGCGCGACTATGGCTACACCTTC; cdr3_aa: CASSMDRGRDYGYTF
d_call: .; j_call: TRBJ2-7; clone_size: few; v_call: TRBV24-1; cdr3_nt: TGTGCCACCAGTGATCCCGGGCATTCATACGAGCAGTACTTC; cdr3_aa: CATSDPGHSYEQYF
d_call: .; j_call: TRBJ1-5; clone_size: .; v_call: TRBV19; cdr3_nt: TGTGCCAGTAGTATAGATCTATCGGGTCAGCCCCAGCATTTT; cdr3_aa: CASSIDLSGQPQHF
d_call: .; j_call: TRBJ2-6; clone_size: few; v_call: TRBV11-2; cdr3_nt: TGTGCCAGCAGCTTAGACTCGAGCTCTGGGGCCAACGTCCTGACTTTC; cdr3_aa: CASSLDSSSGANVLTF
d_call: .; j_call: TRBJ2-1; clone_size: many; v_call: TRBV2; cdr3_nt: TGTGCCAGCAGTCACCCGGGAAGACTATACAATGAGCAGTTCTTC; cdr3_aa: CASSHPGRLYNEQFF
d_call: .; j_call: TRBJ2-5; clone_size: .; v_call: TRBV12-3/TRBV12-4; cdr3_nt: TGTGCCAGCAGTTCACTACCAGAGGCCCAGTACTTC; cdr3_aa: CASSSLPEAQYF
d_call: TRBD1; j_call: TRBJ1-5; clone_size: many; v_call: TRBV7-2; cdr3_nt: TGTGCCAGCAGCTTAGGGACAGGTTTTCATCAGCCCCAGCATTTT; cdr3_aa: CASSLGTGFHQPQHF
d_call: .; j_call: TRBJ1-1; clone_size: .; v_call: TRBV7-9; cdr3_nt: TGTGCCAGCAGCTTCAGGGAGGGAGCTTTCTTT; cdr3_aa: CASSFREGAFF
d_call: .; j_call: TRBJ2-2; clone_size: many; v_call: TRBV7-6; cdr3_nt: TGTGCCAGCAGCTTAGTCGCGGAGAACACCGGGGAGCTGTTTTTT; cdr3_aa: CASSLVAENTGELFF
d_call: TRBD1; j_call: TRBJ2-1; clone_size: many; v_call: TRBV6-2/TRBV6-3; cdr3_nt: TGTGCCAGCAGCCCGACAGGGTCTCCAGGCTACAATGAGCAGTTCTTC; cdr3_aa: CASSPTGSPGYNEQFF
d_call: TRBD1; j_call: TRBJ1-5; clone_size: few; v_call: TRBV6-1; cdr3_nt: TGTGCCAGCTGGCTGGGACAGCAGAATCAGCCCCAGCATTTT; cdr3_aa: CASWLGQQNQPQHF
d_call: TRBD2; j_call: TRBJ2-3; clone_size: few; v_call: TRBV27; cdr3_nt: TGTGCCAGCAGTAGCGGACTAGCGGATACAGATACGCAGTATTTT; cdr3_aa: CASSSGLADTDTQYF
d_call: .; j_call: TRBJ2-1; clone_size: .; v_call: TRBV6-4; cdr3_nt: TGTGCCAGCAGCGAGCTCGTCGGGGTGGGCGCCAATGAGCAGTTCTTC; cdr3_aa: CASSELVGVGANEQFF
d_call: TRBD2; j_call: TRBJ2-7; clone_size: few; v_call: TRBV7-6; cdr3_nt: TGTGCCAGCATTCCGGGACTAGCGGGAGTGGGCGAGCAGTACTTC; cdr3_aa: CASIPGLAGVGEQYF
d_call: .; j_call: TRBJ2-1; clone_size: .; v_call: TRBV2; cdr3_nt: TGTGCCAGCACCTTACAAGACTCCTACAATGAGCAGTTCTTC; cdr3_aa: CASTLQDSYNEQFF
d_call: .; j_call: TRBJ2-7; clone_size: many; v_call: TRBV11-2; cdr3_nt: TGTGCCAGCAGCCTGGGACCGACTTTAGGCGAGCAGTACTTC; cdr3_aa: CASSLGPTLGEQYF
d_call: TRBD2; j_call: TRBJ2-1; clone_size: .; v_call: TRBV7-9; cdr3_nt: TGTGCCAGCAGCTTAGGCGGGACTAGCGGGATCCGCCCTGAGCAGTTCTTC; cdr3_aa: CASSLGGTSGIRPEQFF
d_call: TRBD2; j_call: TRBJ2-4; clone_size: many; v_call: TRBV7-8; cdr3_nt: TGTGCCAGCAGCGATACCGGGACTAGTTTTCATCTGGGGGGGGACATTCAGTACTTC; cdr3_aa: CASSDTGTSFHLGGDIQYF
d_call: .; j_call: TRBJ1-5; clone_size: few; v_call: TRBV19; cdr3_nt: TGTGCCAGTGATGGGAGTAATCAGCCCCAGCATTTT; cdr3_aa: CASDGSNQPQHF
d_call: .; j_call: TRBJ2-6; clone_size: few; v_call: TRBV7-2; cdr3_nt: TGTGCCAGCAGCTTAGCGCGCGGGGCCAACGTCCTGACTTTC; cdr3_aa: CASSLARGANVLTF
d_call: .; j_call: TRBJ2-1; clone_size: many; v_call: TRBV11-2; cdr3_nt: TGTGCCAGCAGCTCCACGGAGGGCAGCGAGCAGTTCTTC; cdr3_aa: CASSSTEGSEQFF
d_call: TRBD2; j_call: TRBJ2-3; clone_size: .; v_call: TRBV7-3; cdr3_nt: TGTGCCAGCAGCTTAACTCTAGCGGGGCCCCTGGATACGCAGTATTTT; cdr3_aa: CASSLTLAGPLDTQYF
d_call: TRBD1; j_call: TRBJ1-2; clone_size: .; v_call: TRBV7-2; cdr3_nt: TGTGCCAGCAGCATGGGGCCGGGACAGGGGGCGTCGGGCTACACCTTC; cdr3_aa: CASSMGPGQGASGYTF
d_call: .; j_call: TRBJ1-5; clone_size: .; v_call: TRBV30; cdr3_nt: TGTGCCTGTTCCGGGGATAGCAATCAGCCCCAGCATTTT; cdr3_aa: CACSGDSNQPQHF
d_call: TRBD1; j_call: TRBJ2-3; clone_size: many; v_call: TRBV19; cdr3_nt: TGTGCCAGTGGGCGGACAGGGGTTTTCACAGATACGCAGTATTTT; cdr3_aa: CASGRTGVFTDTQYF